This T cell receptor (beta chain) was captured by sequencing in a study of CD8+ T cells in alopecia areata. Study information: The tofacitinib course ran for 6 to 18 months and was followed by 6 months off drug. Whole-study findings and limits: Lesional scalp exceeded normal scalp in clonality, especially in alopecia totalis/universalis. Scalp clonality and expanded CD8+ clones among the top 100 were significantly decreased by tofacitinib. When scalp samples are sequenced, resident alphabeta T cells of normal skin are also captured.

Remarks on this clone: The antigen is not known.

The authors extracted RNA and reverse transcribed it into cDNA as the sequencing template. Libraries were prepared by immunoSEQ multiplex PCR; TCRdb keeps only in-frame clonotypes and omits some of them. This sample yields some 190,000 clones, of which roughly 60% are seen a single time; roughly 1.3% belongs to the top ten. Looked up from germline, CDR1 is LNHNV and CDR2 is YYDKDF (reference sequence). The V end lost 4 bases, the J end lost 0 bases, and 15 bases lay between the germline ends. This CDR3 has 16 residues. Treatment in this sample: oral pan-JAK inhibitor, 5-10 mg twice daily. This receptor was obtained from a human donor with alopecia areata. The starting material was CD4+ T cells sorted from blood, obtained at week 49, from a patient treated with tofacitinib. This chain uses TRBV15 with TRBJ2-5; D perhaps matches TRBD2 (6 bases). The CDR3 DNA is TGTGCCACCAGCACACCGGAGGGGTCCTACCAAGAGACCCAGTACTTC. Its translation: CATSTPEGSYQETQYF.